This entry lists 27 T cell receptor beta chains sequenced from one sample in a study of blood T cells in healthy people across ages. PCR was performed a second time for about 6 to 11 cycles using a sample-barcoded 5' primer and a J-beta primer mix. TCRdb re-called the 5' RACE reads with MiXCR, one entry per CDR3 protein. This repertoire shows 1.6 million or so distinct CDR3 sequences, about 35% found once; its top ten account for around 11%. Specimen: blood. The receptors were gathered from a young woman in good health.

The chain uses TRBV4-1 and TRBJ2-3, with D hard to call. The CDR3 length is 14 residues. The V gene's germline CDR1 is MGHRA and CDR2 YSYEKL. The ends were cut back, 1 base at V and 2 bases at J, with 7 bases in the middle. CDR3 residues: CASSQGHFTDTQYF. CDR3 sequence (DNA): TGCGCCAGCAGCCAAGGACACTTCACAGATACGCAGTATTTT.

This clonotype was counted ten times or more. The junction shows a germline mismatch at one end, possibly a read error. The CDR3 DNA is TGTGCCAGCAGTTCCGGGACAGGATCCTACGGGCAGTACTTC. Its protein is CASSSGTGSYGQYF. The genes are TRBV27 and TRBJ2-7, with 8 bases that match TRBD1. The length of the CDR3 is 14 residues. From germline, CDR1 is MNHEY and CDR2 SMNVEV (reference sequence).

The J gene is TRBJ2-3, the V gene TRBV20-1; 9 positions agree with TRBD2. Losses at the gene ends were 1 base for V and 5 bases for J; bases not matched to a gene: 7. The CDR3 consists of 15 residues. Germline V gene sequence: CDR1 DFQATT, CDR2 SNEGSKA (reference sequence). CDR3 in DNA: TGCAGTGCTAGAGCCTTAGCGGGAGTAATAGATACGCAGTATTTT. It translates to CSARALAGVIDTQYF.

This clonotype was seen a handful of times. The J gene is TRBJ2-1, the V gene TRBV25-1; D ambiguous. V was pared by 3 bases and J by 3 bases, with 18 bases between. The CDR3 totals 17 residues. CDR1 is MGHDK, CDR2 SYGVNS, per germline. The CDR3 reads CASSEGMVGKSYNEQFF. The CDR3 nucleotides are TGTGCCAGCAGTGAGGGAATGGTGGGTAAAAGCTACAATGAGCAGTTCTTC.

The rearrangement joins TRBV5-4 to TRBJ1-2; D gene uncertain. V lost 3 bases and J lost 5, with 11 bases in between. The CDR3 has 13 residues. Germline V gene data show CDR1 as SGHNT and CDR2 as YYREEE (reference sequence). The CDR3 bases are TGTGCCAGCAGCTCGTGGCGAGATTATGGCTACACCTTC. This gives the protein CASSSWRDYGYTF.

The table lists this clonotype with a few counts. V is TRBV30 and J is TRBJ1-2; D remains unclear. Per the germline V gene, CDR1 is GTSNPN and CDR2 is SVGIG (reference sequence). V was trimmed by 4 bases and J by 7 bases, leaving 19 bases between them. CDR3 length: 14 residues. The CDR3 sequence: CAWTTAVIPLGYTF. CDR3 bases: TGTGCCTGGACTACGGCAGTTATTCCGCTTGGCTACACCTTC.

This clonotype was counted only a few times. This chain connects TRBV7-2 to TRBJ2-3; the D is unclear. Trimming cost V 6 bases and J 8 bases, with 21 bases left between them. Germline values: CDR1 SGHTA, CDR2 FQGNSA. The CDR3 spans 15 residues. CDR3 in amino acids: CASSMQAPMGGTQYF. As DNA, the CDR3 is TGTGCCAGCAGTATGCAGGCCCCCATGGGTGGTACGCAGTATTTT.

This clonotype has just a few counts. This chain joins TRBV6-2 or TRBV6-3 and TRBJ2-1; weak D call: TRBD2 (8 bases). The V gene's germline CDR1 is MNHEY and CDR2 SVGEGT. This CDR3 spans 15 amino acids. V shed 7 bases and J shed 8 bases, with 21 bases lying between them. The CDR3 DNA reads TGTGCCAGCACCCAGGGGGGGACTAGAGTTCATGAGCAGTTCTTC. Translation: CASTQGGTRVHEQFF.

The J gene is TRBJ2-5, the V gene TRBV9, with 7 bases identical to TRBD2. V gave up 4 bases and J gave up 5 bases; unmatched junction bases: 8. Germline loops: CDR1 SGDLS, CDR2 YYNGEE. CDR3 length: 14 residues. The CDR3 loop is CASSSTGGMETQYF. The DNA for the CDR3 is TGTGCCAGCAGCTCCACCGGGGGGATGGAGACCCAGTACTTC.

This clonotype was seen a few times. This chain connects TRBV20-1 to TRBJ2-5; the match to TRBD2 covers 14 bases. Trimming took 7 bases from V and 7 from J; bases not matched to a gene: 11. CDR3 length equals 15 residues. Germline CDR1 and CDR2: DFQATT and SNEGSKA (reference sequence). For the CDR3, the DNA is TGCAGTGGATTAGGACTAGCGGGGGGCGGAGGGACCCAGTACTTC. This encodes CSGLGLAGGGGTQYF.

The DNA for the CDR3 is TGCGCCAGCAGCCAAGTAAGGGACAATGAAAAACTGTTTTTT. This sequence encodes CASSQVRDNEKLFF. The chain is built from TRBV4-1 and TRBJ1-4; the D gene is possibly TRBD1 (5 bases). The CDR3 spans 14 residues. CDR1 is MGHRA, CDR2 YSYEKL, per germline. The germline V and J ends were trimmed by 1 base and 5 bases, with 8 bases remaining between them.

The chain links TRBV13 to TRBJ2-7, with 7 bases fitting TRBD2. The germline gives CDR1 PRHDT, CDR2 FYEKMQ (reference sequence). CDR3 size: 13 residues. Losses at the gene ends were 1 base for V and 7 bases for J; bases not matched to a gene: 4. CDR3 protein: CASSLAGGIEQYF. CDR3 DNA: TGTGCCAGCAGCTTAGCGGGAGGTATAGAGCAGTACTTC.

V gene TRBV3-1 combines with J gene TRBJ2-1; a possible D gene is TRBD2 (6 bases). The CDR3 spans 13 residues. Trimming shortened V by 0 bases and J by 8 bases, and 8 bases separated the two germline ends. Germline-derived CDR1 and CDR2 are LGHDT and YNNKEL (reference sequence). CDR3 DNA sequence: TGTGCCAGCAGCCAAGACCCGGGGGATGAGCAGTTCTTC. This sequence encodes CASSQDPGDEQFF.

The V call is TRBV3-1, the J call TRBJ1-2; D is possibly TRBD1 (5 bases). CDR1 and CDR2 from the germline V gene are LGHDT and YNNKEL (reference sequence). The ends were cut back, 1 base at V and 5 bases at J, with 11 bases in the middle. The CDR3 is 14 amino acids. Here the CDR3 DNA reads TGTGCCAGCAGCCAAGCCGGGGCCGAGTATGGCTACACCTTC. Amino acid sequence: CASSQAGAEYGYTF.

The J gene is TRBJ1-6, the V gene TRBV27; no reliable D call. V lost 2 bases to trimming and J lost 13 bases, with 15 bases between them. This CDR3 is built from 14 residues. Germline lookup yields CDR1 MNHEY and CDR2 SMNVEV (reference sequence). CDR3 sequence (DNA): TGTGCCAGCAGTTTAAACCCGGCCCGGGTGCCCCTCCACTTT. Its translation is CASSLNPARVPLHF.

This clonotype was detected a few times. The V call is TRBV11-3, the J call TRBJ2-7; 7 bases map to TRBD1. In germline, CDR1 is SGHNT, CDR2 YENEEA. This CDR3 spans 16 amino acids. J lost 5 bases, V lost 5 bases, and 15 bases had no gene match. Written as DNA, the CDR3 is TGTGCCAGCAGCAAGGACTCCCAACCCGGGACAGACGAGCAGTACTTC. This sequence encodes CASSKDSQPGTDEQYF.

CDR3 sequence reads: CAISESYGSQPQHF. CDR3 nucleotide sequence: TGTGCCATCAGTGAGTCATACGGGAGTCAGCCCCAGCATTTT. V and J are TRBV10-3 and TRBJ1-5; D remains unclear. V was shortened by 0 bases and J by 6 bases, with 9 bases between the two germline ends. CDR1 is ENHRY, CDR2 SYGVKD, per germline. The CDR3 is made up of 14 amino acids.

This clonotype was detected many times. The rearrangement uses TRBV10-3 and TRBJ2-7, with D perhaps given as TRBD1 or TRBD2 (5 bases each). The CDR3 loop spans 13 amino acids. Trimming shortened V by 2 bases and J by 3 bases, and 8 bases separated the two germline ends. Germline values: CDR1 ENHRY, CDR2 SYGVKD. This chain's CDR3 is CAISEGGGYEQYF. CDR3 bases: TGTGCCATCAGTGAGGGGGGTGGCTACGAGCAGTACTTC.

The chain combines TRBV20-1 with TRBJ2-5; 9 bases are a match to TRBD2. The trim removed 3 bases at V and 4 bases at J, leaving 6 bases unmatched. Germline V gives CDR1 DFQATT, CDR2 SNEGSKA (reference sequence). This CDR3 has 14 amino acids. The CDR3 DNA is TGCAGTGCTAGGCTAAGCGGGGGGTTAGAGACCCAGTACTTC. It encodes CSARLSGGLETQYF.

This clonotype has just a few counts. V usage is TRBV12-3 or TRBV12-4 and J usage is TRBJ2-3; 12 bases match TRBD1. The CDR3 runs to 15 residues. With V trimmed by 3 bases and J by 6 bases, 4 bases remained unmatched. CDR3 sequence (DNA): TGTGCCAGCAGTTTCGGGACAGGGGGCTGGGATACGCAGTATTTT. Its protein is CASSFGTGGWDTQYF.

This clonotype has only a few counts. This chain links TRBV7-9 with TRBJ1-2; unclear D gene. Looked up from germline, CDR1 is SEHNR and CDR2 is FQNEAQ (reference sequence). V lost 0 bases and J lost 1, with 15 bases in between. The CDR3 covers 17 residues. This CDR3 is CASSLAGNEDDNYGYTF. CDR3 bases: TGTGCCAGCAGCTTAGCGGGCAACGAAGATGATAACTATGGCTACACCTTC.

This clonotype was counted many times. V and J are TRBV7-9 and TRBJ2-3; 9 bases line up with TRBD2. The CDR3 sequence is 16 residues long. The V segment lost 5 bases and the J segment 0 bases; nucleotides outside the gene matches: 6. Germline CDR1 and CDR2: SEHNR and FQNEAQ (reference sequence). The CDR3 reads CASSDSGSYSTDTQYF. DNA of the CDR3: TGTGCCAGCAGCGATAGCGGGAGCTATAGCACAGATACGCAGTATTTT.

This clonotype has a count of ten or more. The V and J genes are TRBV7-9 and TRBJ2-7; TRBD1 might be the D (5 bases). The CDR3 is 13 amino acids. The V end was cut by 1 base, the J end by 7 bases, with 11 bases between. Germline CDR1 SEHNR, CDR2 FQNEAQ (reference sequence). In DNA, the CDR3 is TGTGCCAGCAGCTTAGGACCAGGGAATGAGCAGTACTTC. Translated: CASSLGPGNEQYF.

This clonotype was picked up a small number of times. CDR3 coding DNA: TGTGCCAGCAGCGTAGGGGACAGGGCTCGCGAGCAGTACTTC. Encoded protein: CASSVGDRAREQYF. This chain links TRBV9 with TRBJ2-7, with 9 nucleotides matching TRBD1. The V segment lost 0 bases and the J segment 6 bases; nucleotides outside the gene matches: 4. The CDR3 loop spans 14 amino acids. Germline CDR1 and CDR2: SGDLS and YYNGEE.

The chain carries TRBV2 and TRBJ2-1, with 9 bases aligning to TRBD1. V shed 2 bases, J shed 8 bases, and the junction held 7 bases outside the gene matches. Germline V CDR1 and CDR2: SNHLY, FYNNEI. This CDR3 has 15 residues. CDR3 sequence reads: CASSERTTGGHEQFF. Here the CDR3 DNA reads TGTGCCAGCAGTGAACGAACGACAGGGGGTCATGAGCAGTTCTTC.

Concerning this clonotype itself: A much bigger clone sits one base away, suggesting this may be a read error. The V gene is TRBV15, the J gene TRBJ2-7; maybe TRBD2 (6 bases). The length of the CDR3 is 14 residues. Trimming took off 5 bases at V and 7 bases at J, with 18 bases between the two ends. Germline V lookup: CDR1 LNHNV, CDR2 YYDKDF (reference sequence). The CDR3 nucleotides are TGTGCCACCAGCGGAGTCGGGGGTATAGGGGAGCAGTACTTC. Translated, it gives CATSGVGGIGEQYF.

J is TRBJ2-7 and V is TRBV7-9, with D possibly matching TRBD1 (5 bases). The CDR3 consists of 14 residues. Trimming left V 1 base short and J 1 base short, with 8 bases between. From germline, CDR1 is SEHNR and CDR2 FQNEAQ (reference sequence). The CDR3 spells CASSLVDRSYEQYF. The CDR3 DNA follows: TGTGCCAGCAGCTTAGTCGACAGATCCTACGAGCAGTACTTC.